These 2 T cell receptor beta chains came from one sample sequenced in a study of T-cell reconstitution after alpha-beta-depleted transplantation in children. The authors prepared the TCRbeta library with unique molecular identifiers. TCRdb processed the PCR reads anew with MiXCR; each CDR3 protein has one entry. Altogether 500,000 to 600,000 distinct CDR3 sequences are present, more than 20% being singletons, with the ten largest covering under 45%. Source: PBMCs, taken before TCRalphabeta/CD19-depleted stem cell transplant. These receptors were collected from a boy under three years old with Wiskott-Aldrich syndrome, due to receive a stem cell transplant.

This chain uses TRBV7-9 with TRBJ2-5; no clear D gene. The CDR3 runs 14 residues. The V gene's germline CDR1 is SEHNR and CDR2 FQNEAQ (reference sequence). Between the trimmed V and J ends, which lost 2 bases and 0 bases, there was a span of 7 bases. In DNA form, the CDR3 reads TGTGCCAGCAGCTTATCGACTGACCAAGAGACCCAGTACTTC. Protein: CASSLSTDQETQYF.

The gene calls are TRBV20-1 and TRBJ1-2; the match to TRBD1 covers 7 bases. Germline-derived CDR1 and CDR2 are DFQATT and SNEGSKA (reference sequence). This CDR3 spans 14 amino acids. The trim removed 0 bases at V and 4 bases at J, leaving 5 bases unmatched. The CDR3 coding sequence is TGCAGTGCTAGAGACGTCGGACAGGTCTATGGCTACACCTTC. Translation gives CSARDVGQVYGYTF.